This T cell receptor beta chain was identified during a study of blood T cell repertoires in COVID-19. The wider study: Both acute and convalescent COVID-19 samples were obtained from the United States, Italy and Spain.

Original data processing: The assay estimated nucleated cells by amplifying reference gene primers. Produced via immunoSEQ multiplex PCR; TCRdb's table is partial and in-frame only. Clone size and V and J calls were adopted from that table, with D and trimming inferred from the DNA. The sample holds roughly 70,000 clones, around nine tenths seen once. This CDR3 is 16 amino acids long. V shed 4 bases and J 7 bases; nucleotides not matched to a gene: 13. Germline V gene lookup returns CDR1 MDHEN and CDR2 SYDVKM. The chain is built from TRBV28 and TRBJ2-5, with TRBD2 matching 9 bases. Material: peripheral blood. This receptor was identified in a man aged 65 to 85 with acute or convalescent COVID-19. The CDR3 region is CASSYGLAGTGATQYF. The CDR3, as DNA: TGTGCCAGCAGTTACGGGCTAGCGGGGACCGGGGCGACCCAGTACTTC.